This TCR beta chain was identified during a study of shared clonotypes between healthy human individuals. As regards this clone: Its specificity is not known.

Whole-study results and caveats: It was the non-shared clonotypes that had lower generation probabilities than clonotypes shared by all four donors.

Naive-designated CD8 cells lacked CD45RO, were positively enriched for CCR7, and omitted terminally differentiated effector memory CD45RA+ cells. V was clipped by 3 bases and J by 8 bases, with 17 bases between them. This CDR3 contains 14 residues. Germline CDR1 is SQVTM and CDR2 is ANQGSEA. Deep was the level used in running the assay. Clones were sequenced by immunoSEQ multiplex PCR, and TCRdb holds only the in-frame ones, with some missing. The sample lists more than 2 million clones, roughly 95% occurring once. The source material was naive CD8+ T cells sorted from blood. This TCR was recovered from a man between 18 and 29 years old in good health. The V gene is TRBV29-1, the J gene TRBJ2-1; D is uncertain. The CDR3 DNA reads as TGCAGCGTTGATTTCGCAGATCAGGCGGATGAGCAGTTCTTC. Translated, it gives CSVDFADQADEQFF.